A selection of T cell receptor beta chains follows, all from one sample in a study of blood T cell repertoires in COVID-19. Some clones are missing from TCRdb's copy, which holds only in-frame ones; the method was immunoSEQ multiplex PCR. Of around 280,000 clones in the sample, around nine tenths were seen once. The sample was PBMCs or T cells enriched from blood (not recorded which). These receptor sequences come from a woman in her 40s who had recovered from COVID-19. Each CDR3 is given with its conserved first and last residue. A D gene is named only where the DNA matches it firmly. Clone sizes are given selectively: once, few, many, or a class where the clone is expanded.

clone_size: -; d_call: TRBD2; v_call: TRBV6-5; j_call: TRBJ2-7; cdr3_nt: TGTGCCAGCAGCCCCGTCCGAGCGGGGAACTACGAGCAGTACTTC; cdr3_aa: CASSPVRAGNYEQYF
clone_size: -; d_call: -; v_call: TRBV2; j_call: TRBJ1-5; cdr3_nt: TGTGCCAGCAGTGGTTCCCGTAGCAATCAGCCCCAGCATTTT; cdr3_aa: CASSGSRSNQPQHF
clone_size: -; d_call: TRBD1; v_call: TRBV28; j_call: TRBJ1-6; cdr3_nt: TGTGCCAGCAGTCCGACAGGGTTCAATTCACCCCTCCACTTT; cdr3_aa: CASSPTGFNSPLHF
clone_size: -; d_call: TRBD1; v_call: TRBV9; j_call: TRBJ1-6; cdr3_nt: TGTGCCAGCAGCGTCACAAACCGACAGGGGACTTCACCCCTCCACTTT; cdr3_aa: CASSVTNRQGTSPLHF
clone_size: -; d_call: -; v_call: TRBV28; j_call: TRBJ1-2; cdr3_nt: TGTGCCAGCAGTACGGGGGGCCACTATGGCTACACCTTC; cdr3_aa: CASSTGGHYGYTF
clone_size: -; d_call: -; v_call: TRBV28; j_call: TRBJ1-4; cdr3_nt: TGTGCCAGCAGCCCGGGATCCGACCCCCATGAAAAACTGTTTTTT; cdr3_aa: CASSPGSDPHEKLFF
clone_size: -; d_call: -; v_call: TRBV18; j_call: TRBJ1-5; cdr3_nt: TGTGCCAGCTCACCAACAGAAAGCAATCAGCCCCAGCATTTT; cdr3_aa: CASSPTESNQPQHF
clone_size: -; d_call: TRBD1; v_call: TRBV5-1; j_call: TRBJ1-6; cdr3_nt: TGCGCCAGCGAGGACAGGGTTTACTCACCCCTCCACTTT; cdr3_aa: CASEDRVYSPLHF
clone_size: -; d_call: -; v_call: TRBV20-1; j_call: TRBJ2-7; cdr3_nt: TGCAGTGCCCACATCTTATACGAGCAGTACTTC; cdr3_aa: CSAHILYEQYF
clone_size: -; d_call: -; v_call: TRBV29-1; j_call: TRBJ1-2; cdr3_nt: TGCAGCGTTGTGAAGGGGGATGGCTACACCTTC; cdr3_aa: CSVVKGDGYTF
clone_size: -; d_call: -; v_call: TRBV4-3; j_call: TRBJ1-1; cdr3_nt: TGCGCCAGCAGCCAAGTAATTTTGACAGGTTCACAGAACACTGAAGCTTTCTTT; cdr3_aa: CASSQVILTGSQNTEAFF
clone_size: -; d_call: TRBD2; v_call: TRBV28; j_call: TRBJ2-7; cdr3_nt: TGTGCCAGCAGTTCCGGTCGGCTAGCGGGGCCGAACTCCTACGAGCAGTACTTC; cdr3_aa: CASSSGRLAGPNSYEQYF
clone_size: once; d_call: -; v_call: TRBV20-1; j_call: TRBJ1-1; cdr3_nt: TGCAGTGCTAGTGGGGCAAAAGTTACTGAAGCTTTCTTT; cdr3_aa: CSASGAKVTEAFF
clone_size: -; d_call: TRBD1; v_call: TRBV7-8; j_call: TRBJ2-3; cdr3_nt: TGTGCCAGCAGCCAATGGGACAGGGCGAGCGGCACAGATACGCAGTATTTT; cdr3_aa: CASSQWDRASGTDTQYF
clone_size: -; d_call: -; v_call: TRBV7-9; j_call: TRBJ2-7; cdr3_nt: TGTGCCAGCACCCTTTGGGACTTCAGGGTCCAGGAGCAGTACTTC; cdr3_aa: CASTLWDFRVQEQYF
clone_size: -; d_call: TRBD1; v_call: TRBV9; j_call: TRBJ2-1; cdr3_nt: TGTGCCAGCAGCGTCATCTCCGGGACAGGGGTATACAATGAGCAGTTCTTC; cdr3_aa: CASSVISGTGVYNEQFF
clone_size: few; d_call: TRBD2; v_call: TRBV7-3; j_call: TRBJ2-2; cdr3_nt: TGTGCCAGCAGCAAAAGGGCGGGAGGGCCGAACACCGGGGAGCTGTTTTTT; cdr3_aa: CASSKRAGGPNTGELFF
clone_size: -; d_call: TRBD2; v_call: TRBV4-3; j_call: TRBJ2-5; cdr3_nt: TGCGCCAGCAGCCAAGATCGAGGGACTAGCGGGAGTTTGGCCCAGTACTTC; cdr3_aa: CASSQDRGTSGSLAQYF
clone_size: -; d_call: -; v_call: TRBV2; j_call: TRBJ1-2; cdr3_nt: TGTGCCAGCAGTGAGGGTCAGGGTGATGGCTACACCTTC; cdr3_aa: CASSEGQGDGYTF
clone_size: once; d_call: -; v_call: TRBV21-1; j_call: TRBJ1-5; cdr3_nt: TGTGCCAGCAGCAAAAAAAAGGCCGACAGGTGGAATCAGCCCCAGCATTTT; cdr3_aa: CASSKKKADRWNQPQHF
clone_size: -; d_call: TRBD2; v_call: TRBV6-5; j_call: TRBJ2-5; cdr3_nt: TGTGCCAGCAGGGGAGCGGGACCAGAGACCCAGTACTTC; cdr3_aa: CASRGAGPETQYF
clone_size: -; d_call: -; v_call: TRBV19; j_call: TRBJ1-3; cdr3_nt: TGTGCCAGTAGCCTCCTTAAAACAGCCGCTGGAAACACCATATATTTT; cdr3_aa: CASSLLKTAAGNTIYF
clone_size: few; d_call: TRBD1; v_call: TRBV28; j_call: TRBJ1-5; cdr3_nt: TGTGCCAGCAGTTATCTCGGGACAGGGTTCAGCAATCAGCCCCAGCATTTT; cdr3_aa: CASSYLGTGFSNQPQHF
clone_size: -; d_call: TRBD1; v_call: TRBV28; j_call: TRBJ2-7; cdr3_nt: TGTGCCAGCAGTTCAACCTCCGGGACAGGGGGCTACGAGCAGTACTTC; cdr3_aa: CASSSTSGTGGYEQYF
clone_size: -; d_call: TRBD1; v_call: TRBV19; j_call: TRBJ1-5; cdr3_nt: TGTGCCAGTAGTCGACAGGGGAATCAGCCCCAGCATTTT; cdr3_aa: CASSRQGNQPQHF
clone_size: once; d_call: TRBD2; v_call: TRBV5-4; j_call: TRBJ2-7; cdr3_nt: TGTGCCAGCAGAGGACTAGCGGGAGGAGGCGAGCAGTACTTC; cdr3_aa: CASRGLAGGGEQYF
clone_size: -; d_call: TRBD1; v_call: TRBV29-1; j_call: TRBJ2-1; cdr3_nt: TGCAGCGCGGGGGACAGGGCGAGTTACAATGAGCAGTTCTTC; cdr3_aa: CSAGDRASYNEQFF
clone_size: -; d_call: TRBD1; v_call: TRBV6-6; j_call: TRBJ2-1; cdr3_nt: TGTGCCAGCAGTTATGACAGGGCCCTCAGTGAGCAGTTCTTC; cdr3_aa: CASSYDRALSEQFF
clone_size: once; d_call: -; v_call: TRBV14; j_call: TRBJ2-5; cdr3_nt: TGTGCCAGCAGCCAAGAACAGGGAGTGACCCAGTACTTC; cdr3_aa: CASSQEQGVTQYF